There are a few counts of the clone carrying this T cell receptor (beta chain). Germline assignment: CDR1 SNHLY and CDR2 FYNNEI. This CDR3 is built from 12 residues. Trimming removed 2 bases from V and 11 bases from J, with 9 bases in between. The data are from a study of control samples from healthy donors and cancer patients. Profiling relied on immunoSEQ multiplex PCR, and the TCRdb table lists in-frame clones only, not all of them. This sample carries around 130,000 clones, around nine tenths of them seen once, and the ten largest clones take 12%. The rearrangement joins TRBV2 to TRBJ1-4; tentatively, D is TRBD1 (5 bases). The source material was blood. The receptor's source is a man in his thirties or forties in good health. CDR3 bases: TGTGCCAGCAGTGAACGGGGACTGAAACTGTTTTTT. This encodes CASSERGLKLFF.